The present entry profiles one TCR beta chain with its context. Its antigen is not known. The PCR was carried out with 60 Vbeta primers and 13 Jbeta primers. The method was immunoSEQ multiplex PCR; TCRdb's version includes in-frame clones alone and lacks a portion of them. The sample lists fewer than 110,000 clones, 81% seen once, with approximately 2.1% in the top ten. Germline V gives CDR1 LNHDA, CDR2 SQIVND (reference sequence). V lost 5 bases to trimming and J lost 4 bases, with 11 bases between them. This CDR3 region has 13 residues. These data belong to a study of cytomegalovirus exposure and HLA in healthy donors. General study findings and limits: The only immune exposure information that was available was CMV serostatus.

This clonotype was sampled from a man between 25 and 39 years old in good health and CMV-seronegative. Sequenced material: PBMCs. The V gene is TRBV19, the J gene TRBJ2-5; D may be TRBD2 (6 bases). Here the CDR3 reads CASSFDGRETQYF. CDR3 nucleotide sequence: TGTGCCAGTAGTTTTGACGGGAGAGAGACCCAGTACTTC.